This T cell receptor beta chain originates from a study of shared clonotypes between healthy human individuals. For the study at large: Each donor's CD8 memory used one plate, CD8 naive two, each CD4 subset three.

General observations from the study: Shared clonotypes across all four donors exceeded non-shared ones in generation probability.

The germline V gene encodes CDR1 MNHEY and CDR2 SVGAGI. V was clipped by 8 bases and J by 8 bases, with 1 base between them. The CDR3 has 8 residues. Turning to this clone: The antigen is unknown.

Here immunoSEQ multiplex PCR was the method, and the copy in TCRdb shows in-frame clones only, minus some. The sample has 2 million to 2.5 million clones, just over 90% seen once; the top ten hold 0.35% to 0.45%. The chain has TRBV6-5 and TRBJ1-5, with D unclear. This clonotype was sampled from a man younger than 35 in good health. Some clones in this sample may be carry-over from other donors' samples. Material for sequencing was naive CD4+ T cells from PBMCs. The subset was: CD45RA+ positively selected. For the CDR3, the DNA is TGTGCCAGCGAGCCCCAGCATTTT. Translating gives CASEPQHF.